Reported below is one T cell receptor (beta chain). The data are from a study of blood T cell repertoires in COVID-19. Study context: Sites in the United States, Italy and Spain provided acute and convalescent COVID-19 samples. T cells, B-cell-depleted T cells, or PBMCs supplied cDNA or gDNA.

TCRdb's copy holds only in-frame clones and misses some; the assay was immunoSEQ multiplex PCR. The sample holds a few hundred thousand clones, roughly 80% seen once. J was trimmed by 1 base and V by 3 bases; bases with no gene match: 15. This CDR3 spans 19 amino acids. CDR1 and CDR2 from the germline V gene are MGHRA and YSYEKL. The sequence came from a woman between 18 and 29 years old with acute or convalescent COVID-19. This rearrangement joins TRBV4-1 to TRBJ2-3; 8 bases line up with TRBD2. Sample: peripheral blood. The chain's CDR3 is CASSHSNRFAREGTDTQYF. As DNA, the CDR3 is TGCGCCAGCAGCCACAGCAACCGGTTTGCGCGGGAGGGCACAGATACGCAGTATTTT.